Below, 25 T cell receptor beta chains from the same sample are listed, as sequenced in a study of long-term antiretroviral therapy in people with HIV (dated by TCRdb to between 2021 and 2023). The immunoSEQ hsTCRB v3.0 assay was used at survey level resolution for TRB variable region sequencing. TCRdb limited this immuneACCESS table to in-frame rearrangements with V and J called. A share of clones is missing; checked studies link under half to unresolved V genes, and the rest is unexplained. The sample records nearly 20,000 clones, 80% of which are singletons. The top ten hold about 10% of the sample. The sample was unsorted PBMCs, taken 0.2 years after starting antiretroviral therapy. The receptors shown here come from a middle-aged woman with HIV.

The chain links TRBV19 to TRBJ1-1, with TRBD1 as a possible D gene (5 bases). The CDR3 runs to 15 residues. Germline CDR1 is LNHDA and CDR2 is SQIVND (reference sequence). V lost 10 bases, J lost 3 bases, and 21 bases lay in between. For the CDR3, the DNA is TGTGCCACCCTCCTCGGGACCTCGGGGGACACTGAAGCTTTCTTT. Encoded protein: CATLLGTSGDTEAFF.

The chain carries TRBV19 and TRBJ1-5, with D perhaps TRBD1 (5 bases). CDR1 and CDR2 (germline): LNHDA, SQIVND (reference sequence). CDR3 length equals 15 residues. V gave up 6 bases and J gave up 5 bases, with 17 bases separating them. CDR3 in DNA: TGTGCCAGTAGCTTAGAGGGACTGCCTTATCAGCCCCAGCATTTT. Protein product: CASSLEGLPYQPQHF.

This clone was observed a few times. As DNA, the CDR3 is TGTGCCAGCAGCCTTCGAGGAGCCGGGGAGCTGTTTTTT. This translates into CASSLRGAGELFF. This chain joins TRBV16 and TRBJ2-2; no clear D gene. CDR3 length equals 13 residues. Germline-derived CDR1 and CDR2 are KGHSY and FQNENV. V shed 4 bases and J shed 6 bases, with 9 bases lying between them.

The chain uses TRBV19 and TRBJ1-2, with no clear D. The CDR3 runs to 15 residues. Trimming stripped 5 bases from V and 5 bases from J, with 18 bases between. Germline loops: CDR1 LNHDA, CDR2 SQIVND (reference sequence). Here the CDR3 reads CASSLQWGTHYGYTF. DNA for the CDR3: TGTGCCAGTAGTCTCCAGTGGGGAACCCATTATGGCTACACCTTC.

The rearrangement uses TRBV27 and TRBJ1-1; a weak D match, TRBD1 (5 bases). Trimming took 6 bases from V and 4 from J, leaving 12 bases between them. CDR1 is MNHEY and CDR2 is SMNVEV in the germline V gene (reference sequence). The CDR3 spans 13 residues. In nucleotides, the CDR3 is TGTGCCAGCAGGCCCCTAGGGGCCACTGAAGCTTTCTTT. It encodes CASRPLGATEAFF.

The sample holds one count of this clone. The chain carries TRBV6-6 and TRBJ1-6; D might be TRBD1 (6 bases). Germline V gene data show CDR1 as MNHNY and CDR2 as SVGAGI (reference sequence). This CDR3 contains 14 residues. V was pared by 0 bases and J by 9 bases, with 9 bases between. This chain's CDR3 is CASSYSIRGSPLHF. The CDR3 DNA sequence: TGTGCCAGCAGTTACTCGATCAGGGGTTCACCCCTCCACTTT.

This chain joins TRBV5-1 and TRBJ1-1; perhaps TRBD1 as D (6 bases). CDR3 length: 13 amino acids. The V end was cut by 6 bases, the J end by 1 base, with 10 bases between. Germline V gene data show CDR1 as SGHRS and CDR2 as YFSETQ. The CDR3 nucleotides are TGCGCCAGCACCCCGACAGGGAACACTGAAGCTTTCTTT. Amino acid sequence: CASTPTGNTEAFF. Looking up the rest from reference TRBV5-1 and TRBJ1-1 gives the full variable domain: KAGVTQTPRYLIKTRGQQVTLSCSPISGHRSVSWYQQTPGQGLQFLFEYFSETQRNKGNFPGRFSGRQFSNSRSEMNVSTLELGDSALYLCASTPTGNTEAFFGQGTRLTVV.

The rearrangement uses TRBV5-6 and TRBJ1-1; D is unclear. Germline V CDR1 and CDR2: SGHDT, YYEEEE. The CDR3 is made up of 13 amino acids. The V gene lost 1 base and the J gene lost 1 base, with 5 bases spanning the gap. CDR3 coding DNA: TGTGCCAGCAGCTTGAGTCCGAACACTGAAGCTTTCTTT. It translates to CASSLSPNTEAFF.

The V and J genes are TRBV10-3 and TRBJ2-7; 7 bases are shared with TRBD2. Germline CDR1 is ENHRY and CDR2 is SYGVKD. V dropped 8 bases and J dropped 4; count of bases not matched to a gene: 2. The CDR3 contains 11 residues. The CDR3 DNA reads TGTGCCATCGGCGGGGGATACGAGCAGTACTTC. Translating gives CAIGGGYEQYF.

This CDR3 reads CSVGSDEAFF. The CDR3 region has the DNA TGCAGCGTTGGGTCGGATGAAGCTTTCTTT. The rearrangement links TRBV29-1 to TRBJ1-1; D ambiguous. From germline, CDR1 is SQVTM and CDR2 ANQGSEA. The CDR3 contains 10 residues. V was clipped by 4 bases and J by 7 bases, with 7 bases between them.

The rearrangement joins TRBV7-9 to TRBJ2-7; 10 bases map to TRBD2. This CDR3 comprises 16 residues. With 3 bases clipped from V and 4 bases from J, the junction kept 9 bases outside the gene matches. The V gene's germline CDR1 is SEHNR and CDR2 FQNEAQ (reference sequence). The CDR3 sequence is CASSFSQISGGYEQYF. The DNA for the CDR3 is TGTGCCAGCAGCTTCTCCCAGATTAGCGGGGGGTACGAGCAGTACTTC.

The V gene is TRBV28, the J gene TRBJ2-7; D is perhaps TRBD1 (6 bases). CDR3 length equals 14 residues. The germline V gene encodes CDR1 MDHEN and CDR2 SYDVKM. Trimming took 5 bases from V and 2 from J, leaving 13 bases between them. CDR3 amino acids: CASSASQGPYEQYF. In nucleotides, the CDR3 is TGTGCCAGCAGTGCGTCACAGGGACCCTACGAGCAGTACTTC. Full variable domain (remainder filled in from reference TRBV28 and TRBJ2-7): DVKVTQSSRYLVKRTGEKVFLECVQDMDHENMFWYRQDPGLGLRLIYFSYDVKMKEKGDIPEGYSVSREKKERFSLILESASTNQTSMYLCASSASQGPYEQYFGPGTRLTVT.

The J gene is TRBJ1-3, the V gene TRBV6-6; D may be TRBD1 (6 bases). Trimming removed 4 bases at V and 1 base at J, with 8 bases between. This CDR3 contains 14 residues. Germline-derived CDR1 and CDR2 are MNHNY and SVGAGI (reference sequence). This CDR3 is CASSSTGSGNTIYF. In DNA, the CDR3 is TGTGCCAGCAGTTCGACAGGATCTGGAAACACCATATATTTT.

This chain joins TRBV29-1 and TRBJ2-6; D gene uncertain. This CDR3 spans 13 amino acids. Looked up from germline, CDR1 is SQVTM and CDR2 is ANQGSEA. The V end lost 6 bases, the J end lost 0 bases, and 6 bases lay between the germline ends. This CDR3 is CSVHSSGANVLTF. As DNA, the CDR3 is TGCAGCGTACACAGCTCTGGGGCCAACGTCCTGACTTTC.

The rearrangement links TRBV18 to TRBJ2-1, with 7 positions matching TRBD2. CDR3 length equals 16 residues. Germline assignment: CDR1 KGHSH and CDR2 LQKENI. Trimming cost V 3 bases and J 4 bases; bases outside gene matches: 9. The CDR3 spells CASSPSAGLPYNEQFF. CDR3 sequence (DNA): TGTGCCAGCTCACCCTCAGCGGGGCTACCTTACAATGAGCAGTTCTTC. Together with reference TRBV18 and TRBJ2-1, the CDR3 gives the full variable domain: NAGVMQNPRHLVRRRGQEARLRCSPMKGHSHVYWYRQLPEEGLKFMVYLQKENIIDESGMPKERFSAEFPKEGPSILRIQQVVRGDSAAYFCASSPSAGLPYNEQFFGPGTRLTVL.

The CDR3 reads CASSLQGTNYGYTF. DNA of the CDR3: TGTGCCAGCAGCCTACAGGGTACTAACTATGGCTACACCTTC. This chain uses TRBV7-2 with TRBJ1-2; tentative D call: TRBD1 (6 bases). CDR1 and CDR2 from the germline V gene are SGHTA and FQGNSA. The CDR3 covers 14 residues. Trimming left V 5 bases short and J 0 bases short, with 10 bases between.

J is TRBJ1-5 and V is TRBV6-6; weak D call: TRBD1 (5 bases). There are 13 residues in the CDR3. V dropped 6 bases and J dropped 5 bases, with 11 bases sitting between them. The germline V gene encodes CDR1 MNHNY and CDR2 SVGAGI (reference sequence). CDR3 in DNA: TGTGCCAGCAGCCCTGCGGGGGATCAGCCCCAGCATTTT. Translation: CASSPAGDQPQHF.

In this sample, this clone turned up a few times. J is TRBJ1-1 and V is TRBV4-2, with D uncertain. The CDR3 is 17 amino acids. Germline V gene sequence: CDR1 LGHNA, CDR2 YNFKEQ. Trimming left V 4 bases short and J 0 bases short, with 18 bases between. The CDR3 DNA follows: TGTGCCAGCAGCCTCATCAACACTCCCACTATGAACACTGAAGCTTTCTTT. It is translated as CASSLINTPTMNTEAFF.

The chain links TRBV2 to TRBJ1-4; unclear D gene. CDR1 is SNHLY, CDR2 FYNNEI, per germline. The CDR3 is made up of 15 amino acids. V was cut by 2 bases and J by 5 bases, with 12 bases left in between. CDR3 amino acids: CASSESGVPNEKLFF. CDR3 DNA: TGTGCCAGCAGTGAATCGGGAGTCCCGAATGAAAAACTGTTTTTT.

There are a few counts of this clone. The rearrangement joins TRBV5-1 to TRBJ2-3; maybe TRBD1 (5 bases). Germline V CDR1 and CDR2: SGHRS, YFSETQ. V lost 3 bases, J lost 0 bases, and 14 bases lay in between. CDR3 length: 16 amino acids. The CDR3 DNA reads as TGCGCCAGCAGCTGGAGAAGACAGACTAGCACAGATACGCAGTATTTT. Translating it yields CASSWRRQTSTDTQYF.

This chain uses TRBV5-6 with TRBJ2-1; D gene uncertain. Per the germline V gene, CDR1 is SGHDT and CDR2 is YYEEEE. CDR3 length: 11 amino acids. Trimming shortened V by 4 bases and J by 6 bases, and 5 bases separated the two germline ends. The CDR3 DNA follows: TGTGCCAGCAGCCACGGCAATGAGCAGTTCTTC. Its protein product is CASSHGNEQFF.

The rearrangement links TRBV6-1 to TRBJ1-5; D remains ambiguous. The CDR3 is 13 residues long. CDR1 and CDR2 (germline): MNHNS, SASEGT. V lost 11 bases, J lost 5 bases, and 16 bases lay in between. In nucleotides, the CDR3 is TGTGCCTCCACGACGGATTTTGATCAGCCCCAGCATTTT. Encoded protein: CASTTDFDQPQHF.

The genes are TRBV20-1 and TRBJ2-7, with D unresolved. Germline lookup yields CDR1 DFQATT and CDR2 SNEGSKA (reference sequence). The CDR3 length is 11 residues. V was trimmed by 4 bases and J by 2 bases, leaving 6 bases between them. CDR3 protein: CSATYTYEQYF. The CDR3 coding sequence is TGCAGTGCTACCTACACCTACGAGCAGTACTTC.

The V call is TRBV7-2, the J call TRBJ2-7, with TRBD1 as a possible D gene (5 bases). V was shortened by 0 bases and J by 3 bases, with 9 bases between the two germline ends. CDR3 length equals 14 residues. The germline gives CDR1 SGHTA, CDR2 FQGNSA. This chain's CDR3 is CASSLAGHLYEQYF. The CDR3, as DNA: TGTGCCAGCAGCTTAGCGGGGCACCTCTACGAGCAGTACTTC.

The genes are TRBV19 and TRBJ1-2, with TRBD1 identical over 12 bases. This CDR3 is built from 14 residues. Germline loops: CDR1 LNHDA, CDR2 SQIVND (reference sequence). V lost 6 bases and J lost 6; bases outside the gene matches: 5. The CDR3 protein is CASSRDRGRDGYTF. The CDR3 DNA reads TGTGCCAGTAGCCGGGACAGGGGGCGCGATGGCTACACCTTC.